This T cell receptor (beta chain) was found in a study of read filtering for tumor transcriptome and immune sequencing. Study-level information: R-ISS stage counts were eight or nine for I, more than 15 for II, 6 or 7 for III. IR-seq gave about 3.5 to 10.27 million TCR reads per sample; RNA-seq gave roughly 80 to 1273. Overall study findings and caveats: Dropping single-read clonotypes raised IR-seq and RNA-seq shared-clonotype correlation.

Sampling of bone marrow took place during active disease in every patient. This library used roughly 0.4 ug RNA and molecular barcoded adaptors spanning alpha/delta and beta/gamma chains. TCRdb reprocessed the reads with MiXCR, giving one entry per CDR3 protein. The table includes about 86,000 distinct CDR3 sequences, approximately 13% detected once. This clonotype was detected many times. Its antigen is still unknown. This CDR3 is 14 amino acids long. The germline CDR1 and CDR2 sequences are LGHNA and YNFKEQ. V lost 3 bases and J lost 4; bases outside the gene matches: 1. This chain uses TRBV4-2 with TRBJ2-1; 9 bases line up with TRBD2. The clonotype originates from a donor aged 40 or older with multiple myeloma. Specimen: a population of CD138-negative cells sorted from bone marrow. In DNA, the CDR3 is TGTGCCAGCAGCCAGACTAGCGGTTACAATGAGCAGTTCTTC. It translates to CASSQTSGYNEQFF.